The clone carrying this T cell receptor (beta chain) was detected ten times or more. Its antigen is still unknown. This sample was taken from a study of T cells in Graves' hyperthyroidism and ophthalmopathy. Each person with ophthalmopathy scored at least 3 on the Clinical Activity Score, reached NOSPECS grade 4 or higher, and had been ill under 3 months. The diagnostic basis comprised clinical symptoms, serum thyroxine and TRAb, thyroid ultrasound and orbital computed tomography. Using around 10 ml of fresh peripheral blood, PBMCs were prepared. Broader study findings: Within blood appeared most thyroid clonotypes that had expanded above 0.001.

Template material for amplifying TCR beta CDR3 regions consisted of RNA transcripts. HTBI primers drove first-round RT-PCR of the TCR CDR3. MiXCR was run by TCRdb on the multiplex PCR reads, yielding one entry per CDR3 protein. The sample lists approximately 610,000 distinct CDR3 sequences; about 14% were seen once. Germline loops: CDR1 DFQATT, CDR2 SNEGSKA (reference sequence). V was pared by 1 base and J by 0 bases, with 13 bases between. The CDR3 loop spans 16 amino acids. The clonotype originates from a woman between 35 and 50 years old with Graves' ophthalmopathy. The specimen sequenced was blood. The rearrangement uses TRBV20-1 and TRBJ1-5; D remains unclear. This CDR3 is CSARGRGVNSNQPQHF. CDR3 bases: TGCAGTGCTAGAGGAAGAGGAGTCAATAGCAATCAGCCCCAGCATTTT.